A selection of T cell receptor beta chains follows, all from one sample in a study of blood T cell repertoires in COVID-19. Sequencing used immunoSEQ multiplex PCR; TCRdb keeps in-frame clones, though not all of them. This repertoire shows 78,000 or so clones, approximately 86% found once; its top ten account for 5% to 7.5%. Sequencing was done on a sample of peripheral blood. These receptors were taken from a woman between 50 and 59 years old with acute or convalescent COVID-19. Each CDR3 is given with its conserved first and last residue. A D gene is named only where the DNA matches it firmly. Some rows mark clone size as missing; the rest say once, few, many or name a class of expanded clone.

CDR3: CASGSSGGLGTEAFF
DNA: TGTGCTAGTGGTTCCTCCGGGGGGCTCGGCACTGAAGCTTTCTTT
J: TRBJ1-1
size: NA
D: NA
V: TRBV12-5

CDR3: CASGSGTVEETQYF
DNA: TGTGCTAGTGGTTCGGGGACAGTCGAAGAGACCCAGTACTTC
J: TRBJ2-5
size: once
D: TRBD1
V: TRBV12-5

CDR3: CASSLQGSRGMFF
DNA: TGTGCCAGCTCTCTTCAGGGGAGTCGAGGCATGTTTTTT
J: TRBJ1-4
size: NA
D: NA
V: TRBV18

CDR3: CAWRRGGYEQYF
DNA: TGTGCCTGGAGGAGGGGGGGCTACGAGCAGTACTTC
J: TRBJ2-7
size: NA
D: NA
V: TRBV30

CDR3: CASSRAGQGASSPLHF
DNA: TGTGCCAGCAGCCGAGCGGGACAGGGGGCGAGTTCACCCCTCCACTTT
J: TRBJ1-6
size: NA
D: TRBD1
V: TRBV7-9

CDR3: CASSIGQGGYEQYF
DNA: TGTGCCAGTAGTATCGGACAGGGTGGCTACGAGCAGTACTTC
J: TRBJ2-7
size: NA
D: TRBD1
V: TRBV19

CDR3: CASRDGHGTVSTGANVLTF
DNA: TGCGCCAGCAGAGATGGTCACGGGACAGTTTCGACTGGGGCCAACGTCCTGACTTTC
J: TRBJ2-6
size: once
D: TRBD1
V: TRBV5-1

CDR3: CASSSAGVGTQYF
DNA: TGTGCCAGCAGCTCGGCCGGGGTGGGGACCCAGTACTTC
J: TRBJ2-5
size: once
D: NA
V: TRBV5-6

CDR3: CASSTTGIGHNEQFF
DNA: TGTGCCAGTAGCACTACAGGCATCGGCCACAATGAGCAGTTCTTC
J: TRBJ2-1
size: once
D: NA
V: TRBV19

CDR3: CASSLSTGGYTF
DNA: TGTGCCAGCAGCCTGAGTACAGGTGGCTACACCTTC
J: TRBJ1-2
size: NA
D: NA
V: TRBV3-1/TRBV3-2

CDR3: CASSLSTGITEAFF
DNA: TGTGCCAGCAGTTTATCTACAGGGATCACTGAAGCTTTCTTT
J: TRBJ1-1
size: NA
D: NA
V: TRBV27

CDR3: CASSRLTANYGYTF
DNA: TGCGCCAGCAGTCGTCTGACAGCCAACTATGGCTACACCTTC
J: TRBJ1-2
size: NA
D: NA
V: TRBV5-1

CDR3: CASSQDREQYF
DNA: TGTGCCAGCAGCCAGGACAGGGAGCAGTACTTC
J: TRBJ2-7
size: NA
D: TRBD1
V: TRBV3-1/TRBV3-2

CDR3: CASSYTGGQAGNTIYF
DNA: TGTGCCAGCAGTTACACGGGGGGACAGGCCGGAAACACCATATATTTT
J: TRBJ1-3
size: NA
D: TRBD1
V: TRBV6-5

CDR3: CSVDHGSGANVLTF
DNA: TGCAGCGTTGATCACGGGTCTGGGGCCAACGTCCTGACTTTC
J: TRBJ2-6
size: NA
D: NA
V: TRBV29-1

CDR3: CASSLSRDSYEQYF
DNA: TGTGCCAGCAGCTTAAGCCGGGATTCCTACGAGCAGTACTTC
J: TRBJ2-7
size: NA
D: NA
V: TRBV13

CDR3: CASSRTGTGNYSPLHF
DNA: TGTGCCAGCAGCCGGACTGGGACAGGGAACTATTCACCCCTCCACTTT
J: TRBJ1-6
size: NA
D: TRBD1
V: TRBV3-1/TRBV3-2

CDR3: CATSKQTLNTEAFF
DNA: TGTGCCACCAGCAAACAGACCCTGAACACTGAAGCTTTCTTT
J: TRBJ1-1
size: NA
D: NA
V: TRBV15

CDR3: CASSHPGLAGVTDTQYF
DNA: TGTGCCAGCAGCCACCCGGGACTAGCGGGAGTCACAGATACGCAGTATTTT
J: TRBJ2-3
size: NA
D: TRBD2
V: TRBV7-9

CDR3: CASSQDGLVGHYGYTF
DNA: TGTGCCAGCAGCCAAGATGGGCTGGTGGGGCACTATGGCTACACCTTC
J: TRBJ1-2
size: few
D: NA
V: TRBV3-1/TRBV3-2

CDR3: CSVTTVRETQYF
DNA: TGCAGCGTGACGACAGTAAGGGAGACCCAGTACTTC
J: TRBJ2-5
size: NA
D: NA
V: TRBV29-1

CDR3: CASSSFYEQYF
DNA: TGTGCCAGCAGCTCGTTCTACGAGCAGTACTTC
J: TRBJ2-7
size: few
D: NA
V: TRBV7-2

CDR3: CASSVGGTSGGAYEQYF
DNA: TGTGCCAGCAGCGTAGGGGGGACTAGCGGGGGCGCCTACGAGCAGTACTTC
J: TRBJ2-7
size: NA
D: TRBD2
V: TRBV9

CDR3: CASRSLTGGNQPQHF
DNA: TGTGCCAGTAGATCACTGACAGGGGGCAATCAGCCCCAGCATTTT
J: TRBJ1-5
size: NA
D: TRBD1
V: TRBV19

CDR3: CASSLGDQPQHF
DNA: TGTGCCAGCAGCTTAGGAGATCAGCCCCAGCATTTT
J: TRBJ1-5
size: NA
D: NA
V: TRBV7-9

CDR3: CASSQQGGSREKLFF
DNA: TGCGCCAGCAGCCAACAGGGGGGATCGCGGGAAAAACTGTTTTTT
J: TRBJ1-4
size: NA
D: TRBD1
V: TRBV4-3

CDR3: CASKGQGYGYTF
DNA: TGTGCCAGTAAGGGGCAGGGTTATGGCTACACCTTC
J: TRBJ1-2
size: NA
D: NA
V: TRBV19

CDR3: CASSLDTTDYGYTF
DNA: TGCGCCAGCAGCTTGGATACAACAGACTATGGCTACACCTTC
J: TRBJ1-2
size: NA
D: NA
V: TRBV5-1

CDR3: CSASRLAESYEQYF
DNA: TGCAGTGCTAGTCGGCTAGCGGAGTCCTACGAGCAGTACTTC
J: TRBJ2-7
size: NA
D: TRBD2
V: TRBV20-1

CDR3: CASSSWTGTGYEQYF
DNA: TGTGCCAGCAGTTCCTGGACAGGGACGGGTTACGAGCAGTACTTC
J: TRBJ2-7
size: NA
D: TRBD1
V: TRBV28

CDR3: CASSLGAEAFF
DNA: TGTGCCAGCTCCCTGGGCGCTGAAGCTTTCTTT
J: TRBJ1-1
size: NA
D: NA
V: TRBV12-3/TRBV12-4

CDR3: CASSQVGGSTDTQYF
DNA: TGTGCCAGCAGCCAAGTCGGGGGAAGCACAGATACGCAGTATTTT
J: TRBJ2-3
size: NA
D: NA
V: TRBV3-1/TRBV3-2

CDR3: CASSRPLATNEKLFF
DNA: TGTGCCAGCAGCCGGCCCCTAGCAACTAATGAAAAACTGTTTTTT
J: TRBJ1-4
size: NA
D: NA
V: TRBV14

CDR3: CASNPRGGGLNEQFF
DNA: TGTGCCAGCAACCCCCGGGGGGGTGGCCTCAATGAGCAGTTCTTC
J: TRBJ2-1
size: NA
D: TRBD2
V: TRBV5-4

CDR3: CASSELQGHSPLHF
DNA: TGTGCCAGCAGTGAATTACAGGGGCATTCACCCCTCCACTTT
J: TRBJ1-6
size: NA
D: TRBD1
V: TRBV2

CDR3: CASSETDREGLGNTIYF
DNA: TGCGCCAGCAGTGAAACAGACAGGGAAGGGCTTGGAAACACCATATATTTT
J: TRBJ1-3
size: NA
D: TRBD1
V: TRBV10-2

CDR3: CASSIEAGSTDTQYF
DNA: TGTGCCAGTAGTATTGAAGCGGGGAGCACAGATACGCAGTATTTT
J: TRBJ2-3
size: NA
D: TRBD2
V: TRBV19

CDR3: CASSLLQNTGELFF
DNA: TGCGCCAGCAGCTTGTTACAAAACACCGGGGAGCTGTTTTTT
J: TRBJ2-2
size: NA
D: NA
V: TRBV5-1

CDR3: CASSAGWVGQDYGYTF
DNA: TGTGCCAGCAGCGCCGGATGGGTGGGACAAGACTATGGCTACACCTTC
J: TRBJ1-2
size: NA
D: NA
V: TRBV9

CDR3: CASSPDRGNTGELFF
DNA: TGTGCCAGCTCACCAGACAGGGGGAACACCGGGGAGCTGTTTTTT
J: TRBJ2-2
size: NA
D: TRBD1
V: TRBV18

CDR3: CASSFGHVYEQYF
DNA: TGTGCCAGCAGTTTTGGGCACGTATACGAGCAGTACTTC
J: TRBJ2-7
size: NA
D: NA
V: TRBV12-3/TRBV12-4

CDR3: CASTPGGQNGYTF
DNA: TGTGCCAGCACCCCAGGGGGGCAGAACGGCTACACCTTC
J: TRBJ1-2
size: NA
D: TRBD1
V: TRBV12-3/TRBV12-4

CDR3: CATSRRQAGITGELFF
DNA: TGTGCCACCAGCAGACGACAGGCAGGGATCACCGGGGAGCTGTTTTTT
J: TRBJ2-2
size: NA
D: NA
V: TRBV15

CDR3: CATSRDLTGRSPLHF
DNA: TGTGCCACCAGCAGAGATCTGACAGGCCGTTCACCCCTCCACTTT
J: TRBJ1-6
size: NA
D: NA
V: TRBV15

CDR3: CASSDAISGVSDEQFF
DNA: TGCGCCAGCAGCGATGCGATTAGCGGGGTCTCGGATGAGCAGTTCTTC
J: TRBJ2-1
size: NA
D: TRBD2
V: TRBV5-1

CDR3: CASSTGNQPQHF
DNA: TGTGCCAGCAGCACAGGGAATCAGCCCCAGCATTTT
J: TRBJ1-5
size: NA
D: NA
V: TRBV7-2

CDR3: CASSLPAGNEQFF
DNA: TGTGCCAGCAGTTTACCGGCAGGTAATGAGCAGTTCTTC
J: TRBJ2-1
size: NA
D: NA
V: TRBV12-3/TRBV12-4

CDR3: CASSLRGGATNEKLFF
DNA: TGTGCCAGCAGCCTTCGTGGCGGTGCAACTAATGAAAAACTGTTTTTT
J: TRBJ1-4
size: NA
D: NA
V: TRBV11-2

CDR3: CASSLGAVYEQYF
DNA: TGTGCCAGCAGTTTAGGGGCAGTCTACGAGCAGTACTTC
J: TRBJ2-7
size: NA
D: NA
V: TRBV28

CDR3: CSASSYGYTF
DNA: TGCAGTGCCTCCTCCTATGGCTACACCTTC
J: TRBJ1-2
size: NA
D: NA
V: TRBV20-1

CDR3: CASSRGGTSSYNEQFF
DNA: TGTGCCAGCAGCCGGGGGGGGACCAGCTCCTACAATGAGCAGTTCTTC
J: TRBJ2-1
size: NA
D: TRBD2
V: TRBV4-2

CDR3: CASRGTGAGNTIYF
DNA: TGTGCCAGCAGGGGGACAGGGGCTGGAAACACCATATATTTT
J: TRBJ1-3
size: NA
D: TRBD1
V: TRBV28

CDR3: CAISAGGSTGELFF
DNA: TGTGCCATCAGTGCCGGAGGATCCACCGGGGAGCTGTTTTTT
J: TRBJ2-2
size: NA
D: NA
V: TRBV10-3

CDR3: CSASPRGTEAFF
DNA: TGCAGTGCTAGTCCGCGGGGCACTGAAGCTTTCTTT
J: TRBJ1-1
size: NA
D: NA
V: TRBV20-1

CDR3: CASSLSGTSAFEQYF
DNA: TGTGCCAGCAGCTTGAGTGGGACATCCGCTTTCGAGCAGTACTTC
J: TRBJ2-7
size: NA
D: NA
V: TRBV5-4

CDR3: CASSFRRQGAKFTDTQYF
DNA: TGTGCCAGCAGCTTCAGGAGACAGGGGGCGAAATTCACAGATACGCAGTATTTT
J: TRBJ2-3
size: NA
D: TRBD1
V: TRBV7-6

CDR3: CASTGGSYEQYF
DNA: TGTGCCAGCACCGGGGGCTCCTACGAGCAGTACTTC
J: TRBJ2-7
size: NA
D: NA
V: TRBV7-2

CDR3: CATFAQSPGSYNSPLHF
DNA: TGCGCCACCTTCGCCCAATCGCCCGGTTCGTATAATTCACCCCTCCACTTT
J: TRBJ1-6
size: NA
D: NA
V: TRBV23-1

CDR3: CASSVEGVAGVNTGELFF
DNA: TGTGCCAGCAGCGTGGAAGGGGTAGCGGGGGTAAACACCGGGGAGCTGTTTTTT
J: TRBJ2-2
size: NA
D: TRBD2
V: TRBV9

CDR3: CASSYPGSGNQPQHF
DNA: TGTGCCAGCAGTTACCCCGGGAGTGGCAATCAGCCCCAGCATTTT
J: TRBJ1-5
size: NA
D: NA
V: TRBV6-5